The T cell receptor beta chain under discussion was sequenced for a study of shared clonotypes between healthy human individuals. Study details: CD4 naive and memory got three plates each, CD8 naive two, CD8 memory one. Study-wide findings and caveats: Generation probabilities of non-shared clonotypes were lower (relative to those shared by all four donors). The low donor count limited represented genetic and exposure-history diversity.

Clones were sequenced by immunoSEQ multiplex PCR, and TCRdb holds only the in-frame ones, with some missing. The profile covers 2.5 million or so clones, with approximately 92% appearing a single time and over 0.12% taken by the ten largest. In the case of this clone: Antigen unknown. The sample carries other DNA sequences with the same CDR3.

CDR3 size: 12 residues. Trimming removed 4 bases from V and 4 bases from J, with 7 bases in between. Germline CDR1 is ENHRY and CDR2 is SYGVKD. The clonotype was recovered from a young man in good health. V and J are TRBV10-3 and TRBJ1-1; D remains unclear. The specimen sequenced was naive CD4+ T cells sorted from blood. Subset specified: CD45RA+ positively selected. In DNA form, the CDR3 reads TGTGCCATCAGTGTAGGAGGCACTGAAGCTTTCTTT. Protein sequence: CAISVGGTEAFF.